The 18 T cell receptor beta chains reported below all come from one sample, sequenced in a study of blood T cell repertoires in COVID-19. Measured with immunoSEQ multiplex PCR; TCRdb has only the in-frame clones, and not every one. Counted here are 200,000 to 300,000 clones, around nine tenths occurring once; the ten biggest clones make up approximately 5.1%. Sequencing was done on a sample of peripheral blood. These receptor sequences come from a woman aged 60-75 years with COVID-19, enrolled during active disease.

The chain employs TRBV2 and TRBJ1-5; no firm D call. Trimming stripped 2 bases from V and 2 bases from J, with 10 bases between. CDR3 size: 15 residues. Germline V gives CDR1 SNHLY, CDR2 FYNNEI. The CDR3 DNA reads TGTGCCAGCAGTGAACGGGTATCCCGCAATCAGCCCCAGCATTTT. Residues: CASSERVSRNQPQHF.

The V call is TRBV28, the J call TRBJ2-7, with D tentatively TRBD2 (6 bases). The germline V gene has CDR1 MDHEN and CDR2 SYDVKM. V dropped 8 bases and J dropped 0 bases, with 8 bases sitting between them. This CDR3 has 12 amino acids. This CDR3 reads CASRGSSYEQYF. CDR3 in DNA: TGTGCCAGCCGGGGGTCCTCCTACGAGCAGTACTTC.

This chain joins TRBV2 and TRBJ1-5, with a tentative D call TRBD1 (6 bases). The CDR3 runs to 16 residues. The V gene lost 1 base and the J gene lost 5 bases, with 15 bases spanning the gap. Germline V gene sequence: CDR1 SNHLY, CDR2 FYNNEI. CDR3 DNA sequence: TGTGCCAGCAGTGAAGAGGACAGTTTACCCTATCAGCCCCAGCATTTT. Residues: CASSEEDSLPYQPQHF.

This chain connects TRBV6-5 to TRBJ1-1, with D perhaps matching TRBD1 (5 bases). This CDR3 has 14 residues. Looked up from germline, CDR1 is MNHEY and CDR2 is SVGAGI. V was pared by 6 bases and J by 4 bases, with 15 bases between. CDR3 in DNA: TGTGCCAGCAGCTACACAGGACCCGCCACTGAAGCTTTCTTT. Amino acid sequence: CASSYTGPATEAFF.

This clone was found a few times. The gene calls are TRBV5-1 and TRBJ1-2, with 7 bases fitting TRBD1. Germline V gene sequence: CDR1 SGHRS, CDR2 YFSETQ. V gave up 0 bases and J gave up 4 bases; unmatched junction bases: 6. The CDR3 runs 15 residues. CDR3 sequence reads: CASSLVEGASYGYTF. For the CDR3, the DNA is TGCGCCAGCAGCTTGGTGGAGGGGGCTAGCTATGGCTACACCTTC.

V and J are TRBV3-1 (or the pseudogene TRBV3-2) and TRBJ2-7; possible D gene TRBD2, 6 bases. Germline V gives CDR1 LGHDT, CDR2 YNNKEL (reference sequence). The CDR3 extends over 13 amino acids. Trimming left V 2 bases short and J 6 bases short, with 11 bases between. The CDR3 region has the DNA TGTGCCAGCAGCCAACCCGGGACTCGCGAGCAGTACTTC. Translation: CASSQPGTREQYF.

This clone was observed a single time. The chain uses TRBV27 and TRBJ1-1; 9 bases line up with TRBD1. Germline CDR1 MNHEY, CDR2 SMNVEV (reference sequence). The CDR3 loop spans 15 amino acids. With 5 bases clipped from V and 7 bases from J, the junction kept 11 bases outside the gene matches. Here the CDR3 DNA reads TGTGCCAGCAGTCTTAAACCGGGACAGGGAATTGAAGCTTTCTTT. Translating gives CASSLKPGQGIEAFF.

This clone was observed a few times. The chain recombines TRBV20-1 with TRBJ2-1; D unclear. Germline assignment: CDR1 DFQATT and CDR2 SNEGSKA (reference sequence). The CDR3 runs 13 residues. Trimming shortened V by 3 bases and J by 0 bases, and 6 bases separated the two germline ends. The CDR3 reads CSASPHSYNEQFF. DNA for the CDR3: TGCAGTGCTAGTCCACACTCCTACAATGAGCAGTTCTTC.

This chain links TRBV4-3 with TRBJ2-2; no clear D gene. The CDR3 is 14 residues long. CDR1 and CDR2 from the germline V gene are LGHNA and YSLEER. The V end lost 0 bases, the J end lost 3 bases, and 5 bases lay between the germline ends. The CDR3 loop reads CASSQDYDTGELFF. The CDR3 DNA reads TGCGCCAGCAGCCAAGACTACGACACCGGGGAGCTGTTTTTT.

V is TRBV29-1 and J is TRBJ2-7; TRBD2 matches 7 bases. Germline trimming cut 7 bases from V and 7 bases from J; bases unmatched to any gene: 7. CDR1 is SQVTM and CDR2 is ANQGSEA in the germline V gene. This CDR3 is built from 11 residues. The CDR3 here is CSGSTSVEQYF. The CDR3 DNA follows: TGCAGCGGCTCAACTAGCGTTGAGCAGTACTTC.

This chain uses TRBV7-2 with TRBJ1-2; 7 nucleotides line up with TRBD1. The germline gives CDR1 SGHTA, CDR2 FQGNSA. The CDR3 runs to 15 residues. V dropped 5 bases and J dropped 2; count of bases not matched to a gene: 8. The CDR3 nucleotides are TGTGCCAGCAGCGGATGGACAGGAACAAACTATGGCTACACCTTC. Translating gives CASSGWTGTNYGYTF.

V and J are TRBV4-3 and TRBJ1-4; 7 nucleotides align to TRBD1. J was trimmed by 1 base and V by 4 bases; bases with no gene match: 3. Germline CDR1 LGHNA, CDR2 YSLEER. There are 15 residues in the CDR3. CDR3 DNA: TGCGCCAGCAGCCGGGGGGACAGAACTAATGAAAAACTGTTTTTT. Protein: CASSRGDRTNEKLFF.

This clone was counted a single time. The chain's CDR3 is CASSLLGGSEQFF. For the CDR3, the DNA is TGTGCCAGCAGTTTATTAGGGGGCAGTGAGCAGTTCTTC. This chain links TRBV12-3 or TRBV12-4 with TRBJ2-1; 7 bases are shared with TRBD1. The J segment lost 9 bases and the V segment lost 2 bases, leaving 4 bases of the junction unmatched. CDR3 size: 13 residues.

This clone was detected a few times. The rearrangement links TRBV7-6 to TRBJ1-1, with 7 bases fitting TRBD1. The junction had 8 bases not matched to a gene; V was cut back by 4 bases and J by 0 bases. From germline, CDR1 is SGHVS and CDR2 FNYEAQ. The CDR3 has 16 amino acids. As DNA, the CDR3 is TGTGCCAGCAGCTCGGACAGGTGGAACATGAACACTGAAGCTTTCTTT. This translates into CASSSDRWNMNTEAFF.

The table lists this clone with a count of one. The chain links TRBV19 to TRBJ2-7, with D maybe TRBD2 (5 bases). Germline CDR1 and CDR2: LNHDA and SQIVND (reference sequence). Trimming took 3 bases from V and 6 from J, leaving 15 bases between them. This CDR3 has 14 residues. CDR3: CASSIVPLAPEQYF. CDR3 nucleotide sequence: TGTGCCAGTAGTATCGTCCCCCTAGCCCCCGAGCAGTACTTC.

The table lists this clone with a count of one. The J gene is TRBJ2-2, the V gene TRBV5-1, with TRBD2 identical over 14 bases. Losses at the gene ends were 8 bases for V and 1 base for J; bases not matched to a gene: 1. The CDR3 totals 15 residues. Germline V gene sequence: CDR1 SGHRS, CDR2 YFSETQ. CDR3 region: CASGTSGRNTGELFF. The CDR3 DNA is TGCGCCAGTGGGACTAGCGGGAGGAACACCGGGGAGCTGTTTTTT.

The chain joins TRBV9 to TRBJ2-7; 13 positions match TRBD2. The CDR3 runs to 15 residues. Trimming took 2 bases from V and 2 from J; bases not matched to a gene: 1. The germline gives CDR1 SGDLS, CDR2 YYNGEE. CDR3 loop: CASSVGTSGTYEQYF. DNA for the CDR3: TGTGCCAGCAGCGTGGGGACTAGCGGGACCTACGAGCAGTACTTC.

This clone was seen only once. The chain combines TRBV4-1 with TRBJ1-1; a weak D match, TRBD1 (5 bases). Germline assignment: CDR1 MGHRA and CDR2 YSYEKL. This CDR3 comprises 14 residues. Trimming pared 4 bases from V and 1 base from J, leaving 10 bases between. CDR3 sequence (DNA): TGCGCCAGCAGCCCCCGCGGGGGGAACACTGAAGCTTTCTTT. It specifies CASSPRGGNTEAFF.